This T cell receptor beta chain was captured by sequencing in a study of T cell repertoires in cytomegalovirus infection. CDR3 length equals 13 residues. The V segment lost 8 bases and the J segment 8 bases; nucleotides outside the gene matches: 11. Per germline, CDR1 SNHLY and CDR2 FYNNEI. TCRdb independently ran MiXCR on the reads; one entry per CDR3 protein. The table lists some 390,000 distinct CDR3 sequences, 18% of them singletons. This clonotype was seen repeatedly, ten times or more. Sequencing was performed on PBMCs. The sequence was obtained from a human donor in good health (CMV status not recorded). Some clones in this sample may be carry-over from other donors' samples. This chain links TRBV2 with TRBJ1-1, with 7 bases identical to TRBD1. In DNA, the CDR3 is TGTGCCAGCTACCCACAGGGGCTCTCCGAAGCTTTCTTT. Encoded protein: CASYPQGLSEAFF.